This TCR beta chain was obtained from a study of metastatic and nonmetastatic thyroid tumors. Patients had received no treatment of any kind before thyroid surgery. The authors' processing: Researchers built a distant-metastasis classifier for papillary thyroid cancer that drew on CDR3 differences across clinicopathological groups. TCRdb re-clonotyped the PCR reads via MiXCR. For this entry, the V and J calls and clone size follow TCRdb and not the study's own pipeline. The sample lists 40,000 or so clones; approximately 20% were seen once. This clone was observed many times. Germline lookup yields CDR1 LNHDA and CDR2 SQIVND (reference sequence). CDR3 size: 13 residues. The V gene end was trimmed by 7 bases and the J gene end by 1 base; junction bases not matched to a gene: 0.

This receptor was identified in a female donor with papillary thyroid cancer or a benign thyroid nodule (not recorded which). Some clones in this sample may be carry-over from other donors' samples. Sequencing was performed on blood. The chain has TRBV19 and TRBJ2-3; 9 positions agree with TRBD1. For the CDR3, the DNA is TGTGCCAGTAACAGGGGGCGCACAGATACGCAGTATTTT. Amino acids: CASNRGRTDTQYF.